What follows describes a single TCR beta chain. The antigen is not known. Trimming took off 11 bases at V and 4 bases at J, with 15 bases between the two ends. Per germline, CDR1 SGHTA and CDR2 FQGNSA. The CDR3 is 13 residues long. The data were taken from a study of resident and recirculating memory T cells in vitiligo. Across the study: Each patient gave two lesional and two nonlesional epidermal shave biopsies, plus PBMCs.

The assay was immunoSEQ multiplex PCR, and TCRdb's table has in-frame clones only and misses some. The table lists fewer than 80,000 clones, 91% of them singletons. Findings of the study overall: Different lesions suggested infiltration by different T cell clones. Vitiligo lesions lacked a unique dominant clone, and clonality varied.

Patients who had received treatment within the previous three months were excluded. Input material: blood. This chain uses TRBV7-2 with TRBJ1-3; a possible D gene is TRBD1 (5 bases). The TCR comes from a male donor with vitiligo. The CDR3 sequence: CASNPGGGNTIYF. CDR3 nucleotides: TGTGCCTCTAACCCCGGGGGGGGAAACACCATATATTTT.